This TCR beta chain was profiled in a study of Graves' ophthalmopathy and Graves' hyperthyroidism. General observations from the study: With roughly 69% sensitivity and approximately 72% specificity, the model predicted ophthalmopathy progression. Between ophthalmopathy and stable hyperthyroidism, a 13-signature model drew a separation with 87.88% sensitivity and roughly 80% specificity.

Germline V gene sequence: CDR1 GTSNPN, CDR2 SVGIG (reference sequence). The CDR3 covers 14 residues. Trimming pared 0 bases from V and 4 bases from J, leaving 10 bases between. This clonotype was observed at least ten times. Its antigen is not known. Clinical symptoms, serum thyroxine, TRAb, thyroid ultrasound and orbital computed tomography formed the basis of diagnosis. Amplification targeted the TCR beta CDR3 regions, with RNA transcripts as the source material. Amplification began with first-round RT-PCR using HTBI primers, then second-round multiplex PCR was performed. TCRdb reprocessed the multiplex PCR reads with MiXCR, giving one entry per CDR3 protein. The sample contains around 470,000 distinct CDR3 sequences, 13% to 15% of which appear only once.

The origin of this receptor is a young woman with Graves' ophthalmopathy. The chain has TRBV30 and TRBJ1-3; TRBD1 is a possible D gene (6 bases). The sample taken for sequencing was blood. The CDR3 DNA sequence: TGTGCCTGGAGTGTACGCGGGGGCGGAAACACCATATATTTT. Translating gives CAWSVRGGGNTIYF.